Listed below are T cell receptor beta chains from one sample, sequenced in a study of beta chain features in type 1 diabetes. Sequenced by immunoSEQ multiplex PCR; TCRdb stores in-frame clones only, minus some. This table has fewer than 400,000 clones, roughly 8% appearing once. Sequenced: central memory CD4+ T cells from blood. Receptor source: a young woman in good health. Each CDR3 is given with its conserved first and last residue. D genes are given only for firm matches. Size tells how often a clone was seen (once, few, many) or the class of an expanded clone, and some rows leave it out.

J gene	D gene	CDR3 length	clone size	V gene	CDR3 DNA	CDR3 protein
TRBJ2-5	TRBD1	14	.	TRBV5-1	TGCGCCAGCGGCCCGGGACAGGGTCAAGAGACCCAGTACTTC	CASGPGQGQETQYF
TRBJ2-5	.	16	.	TRBV10-3	TGTGCCACCTTAGCGACTAACGGGAGCCGAAAAGAGACCCAGTACTTC	CATLATNGSRKETQYF
TRBJ1-2	TRBD1	14	few	TRBV10-3	TGTGCCATCAGTGCAGGGGGCGCGGGCTATGGCTACACCTTC	CAISAGGAGYGYTF
TRBJ2-2	TRBD2	15	.	TRBV18	TGTGCCAGCTCACCACGCCGGGGGGAAACCGGGGAGCTGTTTTTT	CASSPRRGETGELFF
TRBJ1-1	.	17	many	TRBV28	TGTGCCAGCAGTTTCGGCTGGACGGACTGGGGGAACACTGAAGCTTTCTTT	CASSFGWTDWGNTEAFF
TRBJ2-7	.	11	few	TRBV29-1	TGCAGCGTCGCTCTAGGACAGAAGCAGTACTTC	CSVALGQKQYF
TRBJ2-7	TRBD2	13	.	TRBV28	TGTGCCAGCAAGGAGGGCGGGGGTTACGAGCAGTACTTC	CASKEGGGYEQYF
TRBJ2-1	.	11	few	TRBV28	TGTGCCAGCATGGACTACAATGAGCAGTTCTTC	CASMDYNEQFF
TRBJ2-3	.	15	many	TRBV21-1	TGTGCCAGCAGCAAATCGGGACCGTCCACAGATACGCAGTATTTT	CASSKSGPSTDTQYF
TRBJ2-7	.	15	many	TRBV7-2	TGTGCCAGCAGCTCGACAGCGGTGGGTGCCTACGAGCAGTACTTC	CASSSTAVGAYEQYF
TRBJ1-4	.	14	.	TRBV7-9	TGTGCCAGCAGCTCCGGGACAAGCAATGAAAAACTGTTTTTT	CASSSGTSNEKLFF
TRBJ2-5	.	15	few	TRBV5-5	TGTGCCAGCAGCTTGTACCCACGGGCCCAAGAGACCCAGTACTTC	CASSLYPRAQETQYF
TRBJ2-5	TRBD1	13	.	TRBV7-3	TGTGCCAGCAGCCCCGGACAGGGAGAGACCCAGTACTTC	CASSPGQGETQYF
TRBJ1-1	TRBD1	13	many	TRBV29-1	TGCAGCGCGAGGGACAGCATGAACACTGAAGCTTTCTTT	CSARDSMNTEAFF
TRBJ2-7	.	14	few	TRBV15	TGTGCCACCAGCATCCGAGCGGACTCCTACGAGCAGTACTTC	CATSIRADSYEQYF
TRBJ2-4	.	14	many	TRBV11-2	TGTGCCAGCAGCGTACAGGTAGCCAAAAACATTCAGTACTTC	CASSVQVAKNIQYF
TRBJ2-5	.	14	.	TRBV7-8	TGTGCCAGCAGCTTAGGCTCAGGATGGGAGACCCAGTACTTC	CASSLGSGWETQYF
TRBJ2-5	.	14	.	TRBV18	TGTGCCAGCTCCCCTCAGGCAGCTCAAGAGACCCAGTACTTC	CASSPQAAQETQYF
TRBJ2-3	.	15	many	TRBV11-2	TGTGCCAGCAGTCTAACCTACCTAAGCACAGATACGCAGTATTTT	CASSLTYLSTDTQYF
TRBJ1-2	.	13	few	TRBV29-1	TGCAGCGCCGACAGAACCGCTAACTATGGCTACACCTTC	CSADRTANYGYTF
TRBJ2-4	.	14	many	TRBV28	TGTGCCAGCAGTTCCAAGCGTAGAGGCCACATTCAGTACTTC	CASSSKRRGHIQYF
TRBJ2-2	TRBD1	17	few	TRBV10-3	TGTGCCATCAGTGTGTGGGGCAGGGGGCGTACCACCGGGGAGCTGTTTTTT	CAISVWGRGRTTGELFF
TRBJ1-2	.	15	few	TRBV6-5	TGTGCCAGCACCTTGGCAGGGCCTAGGTGGGATGGCTACACCTTC	CASTLAGPRWDGYTF
TRBJ1-3	.	14	few	TRBV19	TGTGCCAGCGTCCAAACCTCCTCTGGAAACACCATATATTTT	CASVQTSSGNTIYF
TRBJ1-4	.	15	many	TRBV7-9	TGTGCCAGCAGCTATTGGGCTGCAACTAATGAAAAACTGTTTTTT	CASSYWAATNEKLFF
TRBJ1-2	TRBD1	14	many	TRBV5-4	TGTGCCAGCAGCGCAGACAGGGGGACCTATGGCTACACCTTC	CASSADRGTYGYTF
TRBJ2-4	TRBD1	15	.	TRBV27	TGTGCCAGCACCCCGGGACAGGGCGTTCGGAACATTCAGTACTTC	CASTPGQGVRNIQYF
TRBJ1-4	TRBD1	15	few	TRBV28	TGTGCCAGCAGCACCAACAGGGGCACTAATGAAAAACTGTTTTTT	CASSTNRGTNEKLFF
TRBJ2-1	TRBD2	14	few	TRBV7-9	TGTGCCAGCAGCCTAAGCGGGACTACCAATGAGCAGTTCTTC	CASSLSGTTNEQFF
TRBJ2-7	.	16	.	TRBV9	TGTGCCAGCAGCGTAGCCCTTGAGTCAGGGCGGAACGAGCAGTACTTC	CASSVALESGRNEQYF
TRBJ2-2	TRBD2	19	.	TRBV13	TGTGCCAGCAGCTTAGCCTTGTGGGCTAGCGGGTCAAACACCGGGGAGCTGTTTTTT	CASSLALWASGSNTGELFF
TRBJ2-2	TRBD2	15	.	TRBV6-5	TGTGCCAGCAGGCTAGCGGCCTCTAACACCGGGGAGCTGTTTTTT	CASRLAASNTGELFF
TRBJ1-5	.	17	.	TRBV28	TGTGCCAGCAGTTTAATGGTATTGCGGGAGAGCAATCAGCCCCAGCATTTT	CASSLMVLRESNQPQHF
TRBJ2-1	TRBD2	16	few	TRBV19	TGTGCCAGTAGTCCCCGCGGGGAGGGAGGATACAATGAGCAGTTCTTC	CASSPRGEGGYNEQFF
TRBJ2-2	.	14	many	TRBV5-1	TGCGCCAGCAGCCAAACAGGAAACACCGGGGAGCTGTTTTTT	CASSQTGNTGELFF
TRBJ2-3	.	14	.	TRBV29-1	TGCAGCGCCGGGCCTCGGCTACAAGGCAGTACGCAGTATTTT	CSAGPRLQGSTQYF
TRBJ2-2	TRBD1	14	many	TRBV29-1	TGCAGCGCCGGGACAGGGATGGACACCGGGGAGCTGTTTTTT	CSAGTGMDTGELFF
TRBJ2-1	TRBD2	17	many	TRBV5-6	TGTGCCAGCAGCTTGAGCACTAGCGGGAGGACCTACAATGAGCAGTTCTTC	CASSLSTSGRTYNEQFF
TRBJ2-6	.	16	few	TRBV6-1	TGTGCCAGCAGTGAGGCGGGGCGAGCTGGGGCCAACGTCCTGACTTTC	CASSEAGRAGANVLTF
TRBJ2-5	TRBD2	19	.	TRBV7-6	TGTGCCAGCAGCTCAAAACCCGTCTCGAGCGGGACGTGGCAAGAGACCCAGTACTTC	CASSSKPVSSGTWQETQYF
TRBJ2-3	.	14	.	TRBV5-1	TGCGCCAGCAGCTTGGAGCGCGACACAGATACGCAGTATTTT	CASSLERDTDTQYF
TRBJ1-2	.	14	.	TRBV5-4	TGTGCCAGCAGCTTGGGCAGGGAGGGGTATGGCTACACCTTC	CASSLGREGYGYTF
TRBJ2-1	.	11	few	TRBV7-2	TGTGCCAGCAGCACGGGCCTTAAGCAGTTCTTC	CASSTGLKQFF
TRBJ1-2	.	13	.	TRBV6-5	TGTGCCAGCAGACCTGGGACGGACTATGGCTACACCTTC	CASRPGTDYGYTF
TRBJ2-1	TRBD2	14	many	TRBV7-8	TGTGCCAGCAGCTACTCTAGCGGTTACAATGAGCAGTTCTTC	CASSYSSGYNEQFF
TRBJ1-1	.	13	few	TRBV11-3	TGTGCCAGCAGCTTAACAGTGAACACTGAAGCTTTCTTT	CASSLTVNTEAFF
TRBJ2-6	.	19	.	TRBV5-1	TGCGCCAGCAGCTTGGGTGCTAGAAATTATGTGGCTGGGGCCAACGTCCTGACTTTC	CASSLGARNYVAGANVLTF
TRBJ2-3	.	14	.	TRBV27	TGTGCCAGCAGTCTTACGGCGCGCACAGATACGCAGTATTTT	CASSLTARTDTQYF
TRBJ1-3	.	16	.	TRBV9	TGTGCCAGCAGCGTAGGGGTCACGATCTCTGGAAACACCATATATTTT	CASSVGVTISGNTIYF
TRBJ2-5	.	16	.	TRBV5-1	TGCGCCAGCAGCTTGTTTCCCCAGGGCAAGCAAGAGACCCAGTACTTC	CASSLFPQGKQETQYF
TRBJ2-1	.	12	.	TRBV5-4	TGTGCCAGCAGCTTGGGCGGTTCTGGGCAGTTCTTC	CASSLGGSGQFF
TRBJ1-4	.	13	few	TRBV6-5	TGTGCCAGCAGTTATTCAGGGGTCGAAAAACTGTTTTTT	CASSYSGVEKLFF